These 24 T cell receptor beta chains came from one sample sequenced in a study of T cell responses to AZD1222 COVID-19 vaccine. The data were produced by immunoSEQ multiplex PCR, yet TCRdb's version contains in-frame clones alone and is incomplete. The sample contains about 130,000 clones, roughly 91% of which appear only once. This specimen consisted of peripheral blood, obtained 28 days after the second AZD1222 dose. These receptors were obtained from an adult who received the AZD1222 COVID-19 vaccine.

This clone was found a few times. The CDR3 loop is CSVGGGGLGYGYTF. The CDR3, as DNA: TGCAGCGTTGGGGGCGGGGGACTCGGGTATGGCTACACCTTC. The chain carries TRBV29-1 and TRBJ1-2; D is perhaps TRBD1 (5 bases). This CDR3 is built from 14 residues. Germline values: CDR1 SQVTM, CDR2 ANQGSEA. Trimming took off 4 bases at V and 5 bases at J, with 17 bases between the two ends.

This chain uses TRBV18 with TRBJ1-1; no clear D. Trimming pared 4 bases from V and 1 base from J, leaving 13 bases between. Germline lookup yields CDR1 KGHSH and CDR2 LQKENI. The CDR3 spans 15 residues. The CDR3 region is CASSQGLYSNTEAFF. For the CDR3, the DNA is TGTGCCAGCTCACAGGGTTTGTACTCGAACACTGAAGCTTTCTTT.

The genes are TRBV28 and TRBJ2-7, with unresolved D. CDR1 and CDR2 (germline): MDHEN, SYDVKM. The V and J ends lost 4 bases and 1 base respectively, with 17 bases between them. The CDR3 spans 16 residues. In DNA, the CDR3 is TGTGCCAGCAGTTCCCCGTTGGCCTATCGGTCCTACGAGCAGTACTTC. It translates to CASSSPLAYRSYEQYF.

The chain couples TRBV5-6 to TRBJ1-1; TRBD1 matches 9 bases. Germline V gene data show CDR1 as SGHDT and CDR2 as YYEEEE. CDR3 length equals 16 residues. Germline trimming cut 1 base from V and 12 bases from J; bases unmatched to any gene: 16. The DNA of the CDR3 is TGTGCCAGCAGCTTGAACCGGGACAGGGTGGACCGGATGCCTTTCTTT. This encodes CASSLNRDRVDRMPFF. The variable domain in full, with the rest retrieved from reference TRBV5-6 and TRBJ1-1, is DAGVTQSPTHLIKTRGQQVTLRCSPKSGHDTVSWYQQALGQGPQFIFQYYEEEERQRGNFPDRFSGHQFPNYSSELNVNALLLGDSALYLCASSLNRDRVDRMPFFGQGTRLTVV.

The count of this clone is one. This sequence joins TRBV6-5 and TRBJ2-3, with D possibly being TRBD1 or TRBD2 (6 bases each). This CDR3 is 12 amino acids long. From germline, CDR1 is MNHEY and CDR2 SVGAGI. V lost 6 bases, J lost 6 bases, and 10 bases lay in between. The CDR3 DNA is TGTGCCAGCAGGCAAGGGGGGGATACGCAGTATTTT. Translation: CASRQGGDTQYF.

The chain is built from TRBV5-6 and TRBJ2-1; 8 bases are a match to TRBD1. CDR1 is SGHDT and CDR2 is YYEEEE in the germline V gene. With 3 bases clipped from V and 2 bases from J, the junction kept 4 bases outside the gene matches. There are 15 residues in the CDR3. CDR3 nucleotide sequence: TGTGCCAGCAGCTCACCGGGACAGGCCTACAATGAGCAGTTCTTC. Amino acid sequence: CASSSPGQAYNEQFF. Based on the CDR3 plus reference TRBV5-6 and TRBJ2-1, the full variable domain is DAGVTQSPTHLIKTRGQQVTLRCSPKSGHDTVSWYQQALGQGPQFIFQYYEEEERQRGNFPDRFSGHQFPNYSSELNVNALLLGDSALYLCASSSPGQAYNEQFFGPGTRLTVL.

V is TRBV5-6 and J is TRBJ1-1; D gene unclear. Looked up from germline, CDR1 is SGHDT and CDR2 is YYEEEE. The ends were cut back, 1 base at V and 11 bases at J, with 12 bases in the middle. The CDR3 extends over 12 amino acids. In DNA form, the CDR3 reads TGTGCCAGCAGCTTGTCCAGCGGTAGGGCTTTCTTT. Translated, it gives CASSLSSGRAFF.

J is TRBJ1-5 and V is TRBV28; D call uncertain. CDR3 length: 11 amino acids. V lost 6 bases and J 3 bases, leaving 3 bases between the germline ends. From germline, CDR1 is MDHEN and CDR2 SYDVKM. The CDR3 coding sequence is TGTGCCAGCAGGCACAATCAGCCCCAGCATTTT. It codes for CASRHNQPQHF. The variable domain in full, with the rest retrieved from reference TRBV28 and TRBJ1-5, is DVKVTQSSRYLVKRTGEKVFLECVQDMDHENMFWYRQDPGLGLRLIYFSYDVKMKEKGDIPEGYSVSREKKERFSLILESASTNQTSMYLCASRHNQPQHFGDGTRLSIL.

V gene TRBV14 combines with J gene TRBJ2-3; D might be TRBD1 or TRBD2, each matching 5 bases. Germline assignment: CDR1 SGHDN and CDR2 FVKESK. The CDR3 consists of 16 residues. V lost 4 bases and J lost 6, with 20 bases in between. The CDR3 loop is CASSLAAGARLDTQYF. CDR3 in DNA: TGTGCCAGCAGCCTCGCCGCCGGGGCCAGATTGGATACGCAGTATTTT.

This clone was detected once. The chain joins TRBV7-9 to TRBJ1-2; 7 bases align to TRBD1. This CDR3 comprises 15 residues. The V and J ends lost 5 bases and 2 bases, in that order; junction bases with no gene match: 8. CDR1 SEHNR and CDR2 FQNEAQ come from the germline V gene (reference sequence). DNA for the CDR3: TGTGCCAGCAGCAATGTCAGGGGGGTGAACTATGGCTACACCTTC. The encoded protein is CASSNVRGVNYGYTF.

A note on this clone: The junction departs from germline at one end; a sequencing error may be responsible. The CDR3 coding sequence is TGTGCTAGCAGCCCTCTCGAGGTGAACACTGAAGCTTTCTTT. As protein: CASSPLEVNTEAFF. The chain recombines TRBV7-7 with TRBJ1-1; D is unclear. The CDR3 contains 14 residues. In germline, CDR1 is SSHAT, CDR2 FNYEAQ (reference sequence).

The CDR3 loop reads CAWSVPTWDRGFYGYTF. The CDR3 DNA follows: TGTGCCTGGAGTGTACCTACTTGGGACAGGGGATTCTATGGCTACACCTTC. This chain uses TRBV30 with TRBJ1-2; 10 bases fit TRBD1. The CDR3 covers 17 residues. V lost 0 bases and J lost 4; bases outside the gene matches: 11. Germline V lookup: CDR1 GTSNPN, CDR2 SVGIG (reference sequence).

CDR3 protein: CASSPLGTGGMNTEAFF. CDR3 bases: TGTGCCAGCTCACCACTAGGGACAGGGGGCATGAACACTGAAGCTTTCTTT. The chain combines TRBV18 with TRBJ1-1, with TRBD1 identical over 12 bases. J gave up 0 bases and V 1 base, and 3 bases lay outside the gene matches. Germline V gene lookup returns CDR1 KGHSH and CDR2 LQKENI. CDR3 length equals 17 residues.

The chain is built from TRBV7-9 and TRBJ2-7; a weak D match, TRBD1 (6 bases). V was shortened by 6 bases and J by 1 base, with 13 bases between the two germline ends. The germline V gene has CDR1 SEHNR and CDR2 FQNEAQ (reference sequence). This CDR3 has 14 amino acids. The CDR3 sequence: CASRASGTSYEQYF. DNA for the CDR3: TGTGCCAGCAGAGCCTCCGGGACATCCTACGAGCAGTACTTC.

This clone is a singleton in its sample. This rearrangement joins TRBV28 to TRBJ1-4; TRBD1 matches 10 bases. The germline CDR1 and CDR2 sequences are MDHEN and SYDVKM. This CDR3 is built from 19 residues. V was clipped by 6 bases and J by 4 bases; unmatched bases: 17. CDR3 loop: CASSLKTGGAGGGNEKLFF. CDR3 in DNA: TGTGCCAGCAGCCTAAAGACAGGGGGCGCGGGGGGTGGTAATGAAAAACTGTTTTTT. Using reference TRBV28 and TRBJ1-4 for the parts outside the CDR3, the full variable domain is DVKVTQSSRYLVKRTGEKVFLECVQDMDHENMFWYRQDPGLGLRLIYFSYDVKMKEKGDIPEGYSVSREKKERFSLILESASTNQTSMYLCASSLKTGGAGGGNEKLFFGSGTQLSVL.

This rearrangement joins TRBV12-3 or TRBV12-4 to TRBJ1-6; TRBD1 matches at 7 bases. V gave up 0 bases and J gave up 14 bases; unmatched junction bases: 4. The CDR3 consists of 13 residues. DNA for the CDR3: TGTGCCAGCAGTTTAGCTCAGGGGGGGACCCTCCACTTT. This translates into CASSLAQGGTLHF.

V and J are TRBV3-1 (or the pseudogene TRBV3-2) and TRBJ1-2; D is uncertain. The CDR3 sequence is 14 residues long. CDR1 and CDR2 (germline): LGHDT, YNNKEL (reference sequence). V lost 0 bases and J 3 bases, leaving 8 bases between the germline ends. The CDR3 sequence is CASSQEGVDYGYTF. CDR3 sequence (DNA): TGTGCCAGCAGCCAAGAAGGAGTGGACTATGGCTACACCTTC.

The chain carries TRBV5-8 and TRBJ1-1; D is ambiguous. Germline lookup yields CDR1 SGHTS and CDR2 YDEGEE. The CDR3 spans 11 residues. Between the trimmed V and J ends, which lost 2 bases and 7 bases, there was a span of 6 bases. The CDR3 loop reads CASSFLIEAFF. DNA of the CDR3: TGTGCCAGCAGCTTTTTGATTGAAGCTTTCTTT. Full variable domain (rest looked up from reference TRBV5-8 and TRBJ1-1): EAGVTQSPTHLIKTRGQQATLRCSPISGHTSVYWYQQALGLGLQFLLWYDEGEERNRGNFPPRFSGRQFPNYSSELNVNALELEDSALYLCASSFLIEAFFGQGTRLTVV.

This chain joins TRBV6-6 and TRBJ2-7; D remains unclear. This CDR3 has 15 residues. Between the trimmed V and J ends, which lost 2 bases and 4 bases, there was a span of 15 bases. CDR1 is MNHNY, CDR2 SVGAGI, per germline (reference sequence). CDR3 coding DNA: TGTGCCAGCAGTTACGAGCCCCAAAGGGCATACGAGCAGTACTTC. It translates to CASSYEPQRAYEQYF.

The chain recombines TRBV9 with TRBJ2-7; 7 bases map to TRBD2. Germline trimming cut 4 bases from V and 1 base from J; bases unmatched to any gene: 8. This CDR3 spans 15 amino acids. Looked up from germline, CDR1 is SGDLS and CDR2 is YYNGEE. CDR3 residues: CASSPMVAGSYEQYF. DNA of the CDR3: TGTGCCAGCAGCCCGATGGTAGCGGGTTCCTACGAGCAGTACTTC. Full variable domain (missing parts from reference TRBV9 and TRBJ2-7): DSGVTQTPKHLITATGQRVTLRCSPRSGDLSVYWYQQSLDQGLQFLIQYYNGEERAKGNILERFSAQQFPDLHSELNLSSLELGDSALYFCASSPMVAGSYEQYFGPGTRLTVT.

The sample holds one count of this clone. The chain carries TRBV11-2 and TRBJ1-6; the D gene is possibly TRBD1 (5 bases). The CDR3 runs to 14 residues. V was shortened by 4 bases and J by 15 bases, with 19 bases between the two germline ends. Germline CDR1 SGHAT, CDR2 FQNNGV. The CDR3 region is CASSWDGPKFGLHF. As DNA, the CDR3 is TGTGCCAGCAGCTGGGACGGGCCTAAGTTTGGCCTCCACTTT.

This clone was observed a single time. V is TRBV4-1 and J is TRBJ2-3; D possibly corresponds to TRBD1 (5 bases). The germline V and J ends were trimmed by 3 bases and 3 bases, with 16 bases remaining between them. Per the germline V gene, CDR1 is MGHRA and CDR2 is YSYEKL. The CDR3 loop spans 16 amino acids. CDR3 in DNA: TGCGCCAGCAGCCAGGGGCCTCTAGGGTTTACAGATACGCAGTATTTT. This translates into CASSQGPLGFTDTQYF.

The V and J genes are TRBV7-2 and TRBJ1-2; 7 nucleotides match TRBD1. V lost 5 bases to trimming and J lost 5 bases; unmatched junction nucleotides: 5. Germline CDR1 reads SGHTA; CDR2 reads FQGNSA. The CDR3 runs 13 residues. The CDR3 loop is CASSPTGNYGYTF. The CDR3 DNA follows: TGTGCCAGCAGCCCGACAGGGAATTATGGCTACACCTTC.

CDR3 residues: CASQGAILYGYTF. In DNA form, the CDR3 reads TGTGCCTCACAGGGGGCCATACTCTATGGCTACACCTTC. The chain employs TRBV19 and TRBJ1-2; 9 positions agree with TRBD1. This CDR3 contains 13 residues. Germline V gene data show CDR1 as LNHDA and CDR2 as SQIVND (reference sequence). Unmatched junction bases numbered 8, after V lost 11 bases and J lost 4 bases.